The sequence of this T cell receptor (beta chain) was determined in a study of tumor-infiltrating lymphocytes in primary liver carcinoma (dated 2017 in TCRdb). About the study as a whole: The five patients, three men and two women aged 30 to 69 years, had hepatocellular carcinoma (four) or combined HCC and intrahepatic cholangiocarcinoma (one). A total of roughly 35 specimens from 5 patients underwent TCRbeta repertoire sequencing, comprising approximately 25 tumor regions, 5 adjacent noncancerous liver tissues and 5 peripheral blood samples. The 25 or so tumor region samples were profiled with Agilent mRNA microarrays so that TCRbeta repertoire diversity could be related to the local molecular phenotype. Across five regions of each liver tumor, along with adjacent normal tissue and blood, the study brought together TCRbeta repertoire sequencing, expression microarrays and whole-exome sequencing. Tumors of the five patients were stage T1-T3 N0M0 with maximum diameters of 4.2 to 10 cm. Repertoires from technical replicates were highly reproducible, with mean shared-clone rates roughly 0.9 and correlation coefficients above 0.98. Each sample produced roughly 3.65 to 7.13 million productive TCRbeta reads, and read depth showed no significant difference between tissue types. Summary of the overall study and its limitations: Comparison of CD4+ and CD8+ T cell repertoires was precluded by the use of bulk unsorted samples. Because only the TCR beta chain was sequenced and unpaired alpha chains were not captured, true repertoire diversity is likely underestimated. The top 250 clones accounted for a significantly greater share of the repertoire in tumors than in blood (p = 0.039). Only about 7.5-25% of top clones were present in all five regions of a tumor, suggesting spatial heterogeneity of tumor-infiltrating T cells. Pairs of tumor regions showed greater repertoire overlap (mean roughly 35%) than tumor-adjacent pairs (roughly 17%) or tumor-blood pairs (around 15%), which is consistent with antigen-driven expansion. Only 4 or 5 patients were included in the study, and the authors note that the findings should be validated in a larger study.

A constant-region primer and ProtoScript II reverse transcriptase were used to reverse-transcribe TCRbeta-specific cDNA from roughly 0.55 ug total RNA. Construction of the TCRbeta libraries relied on three nested rounds of multiplex PCR, following a slightly modified ARM-PCR procedure. Each of the first two PCR rounds ran for approximately 10 cycles using multiplex TRBV1-TRBV30 forward primers together with a Cbeta reverse primer. A final 25-cycle PCR with Deep VentR polymerase added sample barcodes and Illumina adapters. Before sequencing, amplicons between 200 and 500 bp were purified from gel using a QIAquick gel extraction kit. TCRbeta amplicons were sequenced on an Illumina HiSeq 2500 with 250-bp paired-end reads. As for how the authors treated the data: Trimmomatic v0.33 was used to quality-trim the reads, and FLASH v1.2.11 was used to merge paired reads so that full CDR3 sequences could be recovered. V, D and J germline segments were assigned to the rearranged TCRbeta sequences by MiGEC v1.2.1b. Clonotype statistics and Shannon-Wiener diversity indices were calculated with VDJtools v1.0.0. Except for diversity analysis, only the 250 most abundant clonotypes of each sample were used in subsequent analyses to reduce sampling bias. TCRdb passed the public sequencing reads through fastp at Q25 and MiXCR, retaining productive beta sequences. Duplicate CDR3 protein sequences are folded into a single record with the most common DNA and genes. The V and J calls and clone size come from TCRdb's table, not from the authors' own analysis. In all, the sample holds roughly 120,000 distinct CDR3 sequences, and approximately 64% of those were seen once. The ten largest clones add up to approximately 8% of the sample.

Concerning this clonotype itself: It has no known antigen specificity. The missing conserved phenylalanine or tryptophan at the end of this CDR3 makes a read error likely. The DNA is omitted, as the CDR3 cannot be located on it reliably, and the CDR3 follows TCRdb's listing.

Without any cell sorting, total RNA and DNA were extracted together from around 20-30 mg of bulk tissue using the AllPrep DNA/RNA mini kit. Roughly five patients with histopathologically diagnosed primary liver carcinoma underwent surgical resection in China between November 2015 and March 2016. Patients had chronic HBV infection and were treatment-naive at sampling. Each tumor was sampled at five spatially separated regions: the tumor centre plus the superior, inferior, left-lateral and right-lateral poles. More than 90% viable tumor cells were found by histology in every tumor sample. Each fresh piece of tumor and adjacent tissue was cut in two, with one half stored in RNAlater at -80 degrees C and the other half sent for histology. In the germline V gene, CDR1 corresponds to SGHVS and CDR2 to FQNEAQ. A total of 16 residues make up the CDR3, ends included.

This receptor was identified in a woman aged 60-70 years with primary liver carcinoma and hepatitis B virus infection. The chain is encoded by TRBV7-8 joined to TRBJ2-1; TRBD2 is the table's D call, not checked against the DNA. Sequenced input: liver tumor tissue from sampling region 3. The cell subset or site tag for this specimen amounts to: tumor region T3, left-lateral pole. CDR3 region: CASSLVGTSGTNERFL.